The rows below give T cell receptor beta chains drawn from one sample of a study of T cells in Graves' hyperthyroidism and ophthalmopathy. TCRdb re-analysed the multiplex PCR reads in MiXCR, keeping a single row per CDR3 protein. This table holds 300,000 to 400,000 distinct CDR3 sequences, 18% found once. The sequenced material came from blood. These receptors all stem from a woman between 50 and 59 years old with Graves' hyperthyroidism. The CDR3 runs from the conserved cysteine through the conserved F or W. The order of the fields is V gene, J gene, clone size, D gene, CDR3 DNA, CDR3 protein. D genes are given only for firm matches. The size of a clone is reported for some rows only, either as once, few or many, or as a class for expanded clones.

TRBV27	TRBJ2-1	many	TRBD2	TGTGCCAGCAAAGTGAGCGGGAGGAGCTACAATGAGCAGTTCTTC	CASKVSGRSYNEQFF
TRBV12-3/TRBV12-4	TRBJ1-2	few	TRBD1	TGTGCCAGCAGAAGACAGGGGCCTATTAACTATGGCTACACCTTC	CASRRQGPINYGYTF
TRBV12-3/TRBV12-4	TRBJ1-2	.	TRBD1	TGTGCCAGCAGTTTAGGGGACAGGTTCTATGGCTACACCTTC	CASSLGDRFYGYTF
TRBV11-2	TRBJ2-5	many	.	TGTGCCAGCAGCTCATCAGGGGCTTCCCAGTACTTC	CASSSSGASQYF
TRBV5-1	TRBJ2-2	.	TRBD1	TGCGCCAGCAGCCTTGGCGTCGGGACAGTAAACACCGGGGAGCTGTTTTTT	CASSLGVGTVNTGELFF
TRBV5-1	TRBJ2-1	.	TRBD1	TGCGCCAGCAGCTTGGAACAGGGGGCGCGTTTTGAGCAGTTCTTC	CASSLEQGARFEQFF
TRBV12-3/TRBV12-4	TRBJ1-6	.	.	TGTGCCAGCAGGGGGCAGCTGAATTCACCCCTCCACTTT	CASRGQLNSPLHF
TRBV5-1	TRBJ2-1	many	.	TGCGCCAGCAGCGGGAGACTAGGCATCGATGAGCAGTTCTTC	CASSGRLGIDEQFF
TRBV7-3	TRBJ2-3	many	TRBD2	TGTGCCAGCAGCAGAGGACTAGCTCCAGATACGCAGTATTTT	CASSRGLAPDTQYF
TRBV20-1	TRBJ2-7	many	TRBD1	TGCAGTGCTAGTGCGACAGGGGGCCTCACCGGCCGCTCCTACGAGCAGTACTTC	CSASATGGLTGRSYEQYF
TRBV5-1	TRBJ2-7	many	.	TGCGCCAGCAGCTTCAATCAGGGGAAATTATACGAGCAGTACTTC	CASSFNQGKLYEQYF
TRBV29-1	TRBJ2-3	.	.	TGCAGCGTGAAATCTAGCACAGATACGCAGTATTTT	CSVKSSTDTQYF
TRBV28	TRBJ2-7	many	.	TGTGCCAGCAGCTTTGCGTCCGGGGGTTTATACGAGCAGTACTTC	CASSFASGGLYEQYF
TRBV12-3/TRBV12-4	TRBJ2-3	many	.	TGTGCCAGCAGTTTTCAGCGGGTGTACCGGGATACGCAGTATTTT	CASSFQRVYRDTQYF
TRBV2	TRBJ2-3	many	.	TGTGCCAGCAAACTACAAGGCACAGATACGCAGTATTTT	CASKLQGTDTQYF
TRBV7-2	TRBJ1-2	.	TRBD1	TGTGCCAGCAGCGAGGGGGGGACAGGTGGCTATGGCTACACCTTC	CASSEGGTGGYGYTF
TRBV30	TRBJ2-1	many	.	TGTGCCTGGGTTAAGGCGTATGAGCAGTTCTTC	CAWVKAYEQFF
TRBV20-1	TRBJ2-3	many	TRBD2	TGCAGTGCCAGCAGCGGGGGGGCCGATCAAGCAGATACGCAGTATTTT	CSASSGGADQADTQYF
TRBV7-9	TRBJ1-2	many	TRBD1	TGTGCCAGCAGCCTGACGTCTTGGACAGGGAACTATGGCTACACCTTC	CASSLTSWTGNYGYTF
TRBV7-9	TRBJ2-3	few	TRBD2	TGTGCCAGCAACCCTGTAGCGGGAATGACAGATACGCAGTATTTT	CASNPVAGMTDTQYF
TRBV13	TRBJ2-5	.	TRBD2	TGTGCCAGCAGCCCGCCGGGACTAGCGGGGGGGCATCGTTTTGAGACCCAGTACTTC	CASSPPGLAGGHRFETQYF
TRBV3-1	TRBJ1-1	many	.	TGTGCCAGCAGCCAAGACCAAAGAACTGAAGCTTTCTTT	CASSQDQRTEAFF
TRBV30	TRBJ2-3	few	TRBD2	TGTGCCCTTGGTGGACTAGCGGGGGAGTCAGATACGCAGTATTTT	CALGGLAGESDTQYF
TRBV6-2/TRBV6-3	TRBJ2-1	.	.	TGTGCCAGCTGCACTGGGGCTGCCGCAGGGGAGCAGTTCTTC	CASCTGAAAGEQFF
TRBV25-1	TRBJ2-2	.	.	TGTGCCAGCTCTGGACTGACCGGGGAGCTGTTTTTT	CASSGLTGELFF
TRBV6-1	TRBJ2-7	many	TRBD1	TGTGCCAGCAGTACCACGGGACAGATCTACGAGCAGTACTTC	CASSTTGQIYEQYF
TRBV7-6	TRBJ2-3	.	.	TGTGCCAGCAGCTTGAGACTGGTGGGGGATACGCAGTATTTT	CASSLRLVGDTQYF
TRBV12-3/TRBV12-4	TRBJ2-3	many	.	TGTGCCAGCAGGGGCAGGGGAGCTACAGATACGCAGTATTTT	CASRGRGATDTQYF
TRBV7-2	TRBJ2-3	once	.	TGTGCCAGCAGCGCAGCAGGGGGAGCGGGGAATACGCAGTATTTT	CASSAAGGAGNTQYF
TRBV4-1	TRBJ1-1	few	TRBD1	TGCGCCAGCAGCCAGCTCCCGGGACAGGGGACGGCTTTCTTT	CASSQLPGQGTAFF
TRBV7-2	TRBJ2-3	many	.	TGTGCCAGCAGCTTAGGTGGCTACTACACAGATACGCAGTATTTT	CASSLGGYYTDTQYF
TRBV12-3/TRBV12-4	TRBJ1-1	many	.	TGTGCCAGCAGTTTAGGGGCCGGGAACACTGAAGCTTTCTTT	CASSLGAGNTEAFF
TRBV6-1	TRBJ2-1	few	TRBD1	TGTGCCAGCAGTACTGGACAGGGATTCGGTGAGCAGTTCTTC	CASSTGQGFGEQFF
TRBV7-9	TRBJ2-1	.	.	TGTGCCAGCAGCTGGATGATCGGGCTCCCAGGGACGGGTGAGCAGTTCTTC	CASSWMIGLPGTGEQFF
TRBV11-1	TRBJ2-3	many	.	TGTGCCAGCAGCTTATACCACACAGATACGCAGTATTTT	CASSLYHTDTQYF
TRBV3-1	TRBJ1-3	many	.	TGTGCCAGCAGCCAAGGATGGCAGGCCCACTCTGGAAACACCATATATTTT	CASSQGWQAHSGNTIYF
TRBV5-5	TRBJ1-2	few	.	TGTGCCAGCAGTGTCCTCCCCCTCTATGGCTACACCTTC	CASSVLPLYGYTF
TRBV15	TRBJ2-1	.	TRBD2	TGTGCCACCAGCAGAGGGACGGGACTAGCGGGGGCCTCCTACAATGAGCAGTTCTTC	CATSRGTGLAGASYNEQFF
TRBV12-3/TRBV12-4	TRBJ2-3	many	TRBD2	TGTGCCAGCACCTCTGCGGGAGTGACAGATACGCAGTATTTT	CASTSAGVTDTQYF